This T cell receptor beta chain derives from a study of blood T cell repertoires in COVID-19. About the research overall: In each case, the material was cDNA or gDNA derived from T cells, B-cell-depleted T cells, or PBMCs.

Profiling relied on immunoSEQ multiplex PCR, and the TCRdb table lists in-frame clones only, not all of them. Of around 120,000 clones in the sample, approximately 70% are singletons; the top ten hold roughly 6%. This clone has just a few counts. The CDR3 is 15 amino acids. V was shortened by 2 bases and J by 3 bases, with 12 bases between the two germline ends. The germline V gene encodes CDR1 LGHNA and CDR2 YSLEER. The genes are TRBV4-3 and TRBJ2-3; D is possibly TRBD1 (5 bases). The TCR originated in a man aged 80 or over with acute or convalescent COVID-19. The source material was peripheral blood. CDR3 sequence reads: CASSQTTGRTDTQYF. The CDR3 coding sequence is TGCGCCAGCAGCCAAACAACAGGCAGAACAGATACGCAGTATTTT.